Listed below are T cell receptor beta chains from one sample, sequenced in a study of T cell responses to AZD1222 COVID-19 vaccine. TCRdb's table, derived via immunoSEQ multiplex PCR, lists solely in-frame clones and lacks some. Here the sample spans about 110,000 clones, about 93% being singletons. The sequencing used peripheral blood, collected on day 0 of AZD1222 vaccination. Every receptor here comes from an adult in good health. Each CDR3 is given with its conserved first and last residue. Each record gives: V gene, clone size, D gene, J gene, CDR3 protein, CDR3 DNA. A D gene is named only where the DNA matches it firmly. Some rows have no size entry. The others give once, few or many, or a class for an expanded clone.

v_call: TRBV4-1
clone_size: NA
d_call: TRBD1
j_call: TRBJ1-2
cdr3_aa: CASSQDRGVIYGYTF
cdr3_nt: TGCGCCAGCAGCCAGGACAGGGGTGTTATCTATGGCTACACCTTC

v_call: TRBV5-1
clone_size: NA
d_call: TRBD1
j_call: TRBJ1-1
cdr3_aa: CASSLVQGAGNTEAFF
cdr3_nt: TGCGCCAGCAGCTTGGTGCAGGGGGCAGGGAACACTGAAGCTTTCTTT

v_call: TRBV19
clone_size: NA
d_call: NA
j_call: TRBJ1-4
cdr3_aa: CASSPLEAPFLEKLFF
cdr3_nt: TGTGCCAGTAGTCCACTAGAGGCACCATTCTTAGAAAAACTGTTTTTT

v_call: TRBV6-4
clone_size: NA
d_call: NA
j_call: TRBJ1-2
cdr3_aa: CASSELRMGHYGYTF
cdr3_nt: TGTGCCAGCAGTGAACTCAGGATGGGGCACTATGGCTACACCTTC

v_call: TRBV6-2/TRBV6-3
clone_size: NA
d_call: NA
j_call: TRBJ1-2
cdr3_aa: CASSYSGRGYGYTF
cdr3_nt: TGTGCCAGCAGTTACTCAGGCCGCGGCTATGGCTACACCTTC

v_call: TRBV6-5
clone_size: NA
d_call: NA
j_call: TRBJ1-2
cdr3_aa: CASSYRGVVDGYTF
cdr3_nt: TGTGCCAGCAGTTACCGTGGGGTGGTCGATGGCTACACCTTC

v_call: TRBV27
clone_size: NA
d_call: TRBD2
j_call: TRBJ2-7
cdr3_aa: CASSSPGLAGAAHEQYF
cdr3_nt: TGTGCCAGCAGTTCCCCGGGACTAGCGGGAGCCGCCCACGAGCAGTACTTC

v_call: TRBV20-1
clone_size: NA
d_call: NA
j_call: TRBJ1-5
cdr3_aa: CSASRQANQPQHF
cdr3_nt: TGCAGTGCTAGTCGACAGGCCAATCAGCCCCAGCATTTT

v_call: TRBV5-1
clone_size: NA
d_call: TRBD2
j_call: TRBJ2-1
cdr3_aa: CASSSITILGLAGGNEQFF
cdr3_nt: TGCGCCAGCAGCTCGATCACGATTCTAGGACTAGCGGGGGGCAATGAGCAGTTCTTC

v_call: TRBV6-5
clone_size: NA
d_call: NA
j_call: TRBJ1-1
cdr3_aa: CASSYSRLIMNTEAFF
cdr3_nt: TGTGCCAGCAGTTACTCCCGACTGATCATGAACACTGAAGCTTTCTTT

v_call: TRBV10-2
clone_size: NA
d_call: NA
j_call: TRBJ1-3
cdr3_aa: CATSNWDIVSGNTIYF
cdr3_nt: TGCGCCACCTCAAATTGGGACATTGTCTCTGGAAACACCATATATTTT

v_call: TRBV5-6
clone_size: NA
d_call: TRBD2
j_call: TRBJ2-1
cdr3_aa: CASTLLFRTSYDEQFF
cdr3_nt: TGTGCCAGCACCTTGCTATTTAGGACTAGCTACGATGAGCAGTTCTTC

v_call: TRBV18
clone_size: NA
d_call: NA
j_call: TRBJ1-4
cdr3_aa: CASSPATGGIEKLFF
cdr3_nt: TGTGCCAGCTCACCCGCAACCGGAGGTATTGAAAAACTGTTTTTT

v_call: TRBV7-7
clone_size: NA
d_call: NA
j_call: TRBJ2-1
cdr3_aa: CASSHQVGGHNEQFF
cdr3_nt: TGTGCTAGCAGCCATCAGGTGGGTGGACACAATGAGCAGTTCTTC

v_call: TRBV18
clone_size: NA
d_call: TRBD1
j_call: TRBJ1-1
cdr3_aa: CASSPPGTGVRPFF
cdr3_nt: TGTGCCAGCTCACCACCGGGGACAGGGGTCCGACCTTTCTTT

v_call: TRBV5-1
clone_size: NA
d_call: NA
j_call: TRBJ1-1
cdr3_aa: CATKHPGDNPAFF
cdr3_nt: TGCGCCACCAAGCACCCGGGCGACAACCCAGCTTTCTTT

v_call: TRBV11-3
clone_size: NA
d_call: NA
j_call: TRBJ2-7
cdr3_aa: CASRIRDQTSSEQYF
cdr3_nt: TGTGCCAGCAGAATCCGGGACCAGACGAGCTCCGAGCAGTACTTC

v_call: TRBV5-1
clone_size: once
d_call: NA
j_call: TRBJ2-2
cdr3_aa: CASSVSGASWNTGELFF
cdr3_nt: TGCGCCAGCAGCGTCTCGGGAGCCTCATGGAACACCGGGGAGCTGTTTTTT

v_call: TRBV18
clone_size: NA
d_call: NA
j_call: TRBJ1-5
cdr3_aa: CASSPGQNSNQPQHF
cdr3_nt: TGTGCCAGCTCACCAGGGCAGAATAGCAATCAGCCCCAGCATTTT

v_call: TRBV9
clone_size: once
d_call: NA
j_call: TRBJ1-6
cdr3_aa: CASSLGLDYNSPLHF
cdr3_nt: TGTGCCAGCAGCTTGGGACTTGACTATAATTCACCCCTCCACTTT

v_call: TRBV12-3/TRBV12-4
clone_size: NA
d_call: NA
j_call: TRBJ2-1
cdr3_aa: CASSFRGAREQFF
cdr3_nt: TGTGCCAGCAGTTTTAGGGGGGCCAGGGAGCAGTTCTTC

v_call: TRBV21-1
clone_size: NA
d_call: NA
j_call: TRBJ1-1
cdr3_aa: CASSNGAFF
cdr3_nt: TGTGCCAGCAGCAACGGAGCTTTCTTT

v_call: TRBV10-3
clone_size: NA
d_call: NA
j_call: TRBJ2-1
cdr3_aa: CAISGPRGYSYNEQFF
cdr3_nt: TGTGCCATCAGTGGCCCTAGGGGTTACTCCTACAATGAGCAGTTCTTC

v_call: TRBV11-3
clone_size: NA
d_call: NA
j_call: TRBJ1-4
cdr3_aa: CASSTQPGTREKLFF
cdr3_nt: TGTGCCAGCAGCACACAACCCGGGACTCGGGAAAAACTGTTTTTT

v_call: TRBV6-2/TRBV6-3
clone_size: few
d_call: NA
j_call: TRBJ2-1
cdr3_aa: CASSPRDIDEQFF
cdr3_nt: TGTGCCAGCAGTCCCCGGGACATCGATGAGCAGTTCTTC

v_call: TRBV19
clone_size: NA
d_call: NA
j_call: TRBJ2-3
cdr3_aa: CASSIGLSPSTDTQYF
cdr3_nt: TGTGCCAGTAGTATTGGACTATCCCCGAGCACAGATACGCAGTATTTT

v_call: TRBV10-2
clone_size: NA
d_call: NA
j_call: TRBJ1-2
cdr3_aa: CASSEDRGNYGYTF
cdr3_nt: TGCGCCAGCAGTGAGGATAGGGGGAACTATGGCTACACCTTC

v_call: TRBV2
clone_size: NA
d_call: TRBD2
j_call: TRBJ2-2
cdr3_aa: CASSGISGTGELFF
cdr3_nt: TGTGCCAGCAGTGGAATTAGCGGGACCGGGGAGCTGTTTTTT

v_call: TRBV5-1
clone_size: once
d_call: NA
j_call: TRBJ1-1
cdr3_aa: CASSLRGGREAFF
cdr3_nt: TGCGCCAGCAGCTTGCGTGGGGGGCGCGAAGCTTTCTTT

v_call: TRBV6-6
clone_size: NA
d_call: NA
j_call: TRBJ2-1
cdr3_aa: CASSRLSAASYNEQFF
cdr3_nt: TGTGCCAGCAGCCGCCTTTCTGCCGCCTCCTACAATGAGCAGTTCTTC

v_call: TRBV7-2
clone_size: NA
d_call: TRBD1
j_call: TRBJ1-1
cdr3_aa: CASSYYRGTEAFF
cdr3_nt: TGTGCCAGCAGCTACTACAGGGGAACTGAAGCTTTCTTT

v_call: TRBV30
clone_size: NA
d_call: NA
j_call: TRBJ2-5
cdr3_aa: CAWSVPGPQYF
cdr3_nt: TGTGCCTGGAGTGTTCCGGGACCCCAGTACTTC

v_call: TRBV29-1
clone_size: NA
d_call: NA
j_call: TRBJ1-1
cdr3_aa: CSVKAGGPTEAFF
cdr3_nt: TGCAGCGTCAAGGCGGGAGGGCCGACTGAAGCTTTCTTT

v_call: TRBV28
clone_size: NA
d_call: TRBD1
j_call: TRBJ1-2
cdr3_aa: CASSLGDRTYGYTF
cdr3_nt: TGTGCCAGCAGTTTAGGGGACAGGACCTATGGCTACACCTTC

v_call: TRBV4-3
clone_size: NA
d_call: TRBD1
j_call: TRBJ2-3
cdr3_aa: CASSQEGVGQSTDTQYF
cdr3_nt: TGCGCCAGCAGCCAAGAGGGCGTGGGACAGAGCACAGATACGCAGTATTTT

v_call: TRBV7-2
clone_size: NA
d_call: NA
j_call: TRBJ2-1
cdr3_aa: CASSSDRHNEQFF
cdr3_nt: TGTGCCAGCAGCTCGGACAGACACAATGAGCAGTTCTTC

v_call: TRBV19
clone_size: NA
d_call: TRBD2
j_call: TRBJ2-3
cdr3_aa: CASSIVTLSGKVSSTDTQYF
cdr3_nt: TGTGCCAGTAGTATAGTCACTCTAAGCGGGAAAGTCTCTAGCACAGATACGCAGTATTTT

v_call: TRBV5-5
clone_size: NA
d_call: NA
j_call: TRBJ1-1
cdr3_aa: CASGLIEAFF
cdr3_nt: TGTGCCAGCGGACTTATTGAAGCTTTCTTT

v_call: TRBV11-2
clone_size: NA
d_call: NA
j_call: TRBJ2-5
cdr3_aa: CASSLGGLREETQYF
cdr3_nt: TGTGCCAGCAGCTTAGGGGGACTTAGAGAAGAGACCCAGTACTTC

v_call: TRBV5-1
clone_size: NA
d_call: NA
j_call: TRBJ2-7
cdr3_aa: CASSFSLVFSGEQYF
cdr3_nt: TGCGCCAGCAGCTTTTCCCTAGTATTTTCAGGCGAGCAGTACTTC

v_call: TRBV11-3
clone_size: NA
d_call: NA
j_call: TRBJ2-3
cdr3_aa: CASSPLGDTQYF
cdr3_nt: TGTGCCAGCAGCCCACTTGGGGATACGCAGTATTTT

v_call: TRBV9
clone_size: NA
d_call: TRBD1
j_call: TRBJ2-3
cdr3_aa: CASSAGTGGPDTQYF
cdr3_nt: TGTGCCAGCAGCGCCGGGACAGGGGGCCCAGATACGCAGTATTTT

v_call: TRBV29-1
clone_size: NA
d_call: NA
j_call: TRBJ1-5
cdr3_aa: CSVASELNQPQHF
cdr3_nt: TGCAGCGTTGCTTCGGAGCTCAATCAGCCCCAGCATTTT

v_call: TRBV30
clone_size: once
d_call: TRBD1
j_call: TRBJ1-5
cdr3_aa: CAWSLGTGSQPQHF
cdr3_nt: TGTGCCTGGAGTCTAGGGACAGGGAGCCAGCCCCAGCATTTT

v_call: TRBV5-1
clone_size: NA
d_call: NA
j_call: TRBJ2-1
cdr3_aa: CASSLTEGSYNEQFF
cdr3_nt: TGCGCCAGCAGCTTGACCGAGGGGTCCTACAATGAGCAGTTCTTC

v_call: TRBV3-1/TRBV3-2
clone_size: NA
d_call: NA
j_call: TRBJ2-3
cdr3_aa: CASSLRQNPDTQYF
cdr3_nt: TGTGCCAGCAGCCTACGCCAGAACCCAGATACGCAGTATTTT

v_call: TRBV28
clone_size: NA
d_call: TRBD1
j_call: TRBJ2-7
cdr3_aa: CASSPRGLTYEQYF
cdr3_nt: TGTGCCAGCAGCCCCAGGGGGCTGACCTACGAGCAGTACTTC

v_call: TRBV10-1
clone_size: NA
d_call: NA
j_call: TRBJ1-1
cdr3_aa: CARTGQEAFF
cdr3_nt: TGCGCCAGGACTGGACAAGAAGCTTTCTTT

v_call: TRBV27
clone_size: NA
d_call: TRBD2
j_call: TRBJ2-3
cdr3_aa: CASSFSGGVDTQYF
cdr3_nt: TGTGCCAGCAGTTTTAGCGGGGGGGTAGATACGCAGTATTTT

v_call: TRBV9
clone_size: once
d_call: NA
j_call: TRBJ2-2
cdr3_aa: CASSLIGEAGELFF
cdr3_nt: TGTGCCAGCAGCCTCATAGGGGAAGCCGGGGAGCTGTTTTTT

v_call: TRBV11-2
clone_size: NA
d_call: TRBD1
j_call: TRBJ2-2
cdr3_aa: CASIRDRGRTGELFF
cdr3_nt: TGTGCCAGCATCAGGGACAGGGGGCGCACCGGGGAGCTGTTTTTT

v_call: TRBV28
clone_size: NA
d_call: NA
j_call: TRBJ1-1
cdr3_aa: CASSLSGGAGTEAFF
cdr3_nt: TGTGCCAGCAGTTTATCTGGGGGGGCAGGCACTGAAGCTTTCTTT

v_call: TRBV5-1
clone_size: NA
d_call: NA
j_call: TRBJ2-7
cdr3_aa: CASSLGIGAPTYEQYF
cdr3_nt: TGCGCCAGCAGCTTGGGTATTGGGGCGCCCACCTACGAGCAGTACTTC

v_call: TRBV5-1
clone_size: NA
d_call: NA
j_call: TRBJ1-1
cdr3_aa: CASSSWDKVDTEAFF
cdr3_nt: TGCGCCAGCAGCTCCTGGGACAAGGTCGACACTGAAGCTTTCTTT

v_call: TRBV7-3
clone_size: NA
d_call: NA
j_call: TRBJ1-2
cdr3_aa: CASSPDHRTNGYTF
cdr3_nt: TGTGCCAGCAGCCCAGATCACAGGACCAATGGCTACACCTTC

v_call: TRBV4-3
clone_size: once
d_call: NA
j_call: TRBJ1-3
cdr3_aa: CASSPVPGGVVSSGNTIYF
cdr3_nt: TGCGCCAGCAGCCCGGTCCCAGGTGGGGTGGTGAGCTCTGGAAACACCATATATTTT

v_call: TRBV19
clone_size: NA
d_call: NA
j_call: TRBJ1-1
cdr3_aa: CASSIEGPQGAFF
cdr3_nt: TGTGCCAGTAGTATAGAGGGTCCCCAGGGGGCTTTCTTT

v_call: TRBV27
clone_size: NA
d_call: TRBD1
j_call: TRBJ1-1
cdr3_aa: CASSLTGINTEAFF
cdr3_nt: TGTGCCAGCAGTTTGACAGGGATTAATACTGAAGCTTTCTTT

v_call: TRBV7-2
clone_size: NA
d_call: NA
j_call: TRBJ2-1
cdr3_aa: CASSLLKSDNEQFF
cdr3_nt: TGTGCCAGCAGCTTACTCAAATCCGACAATGAGCAGTTCTTC

v_call: TRBV14
clone_size: NA
d_call: NA
j_call: TRBJ1-4
cdr3_aa: CASRGRVDEKLFF
cdr3_nt: TGTGCCAGCAGAGGCAGGGTGGATGAAAAACTGTTTTTT